This is a list of T cell receptor beta chains from one sample in a study of CXCR3-negative and CXCR3-positive naive CD8 T cells. TCRdb reanalyzed the 5' RACE reads, giving one entry per CDR3 protein sequence and no DNA. The sample includes 110,000 or so distinct CDR3 sequences. The source material was naive CXCR3+ CD8+ T cells from blood. The receptors were sampled from a human donor in good health. Some clones in this sample may be carry-over from other donors' samples. CDR3s include the opening cysteine and the closing phenylalanine or tryptophan.

TRBV7-9	TRBJ2-1	CASSSTTASGGLYNEQFF
TRBV6-5	TRBJ2-5	CASSYSTEETQYF
TRBV9	TRBJ2-7	CASSLQGAGEQYF
TRBV28	TRBJ1-1	CASSMSPRQGWGYTEAFF
TRBV4-3	TRBJ2-7	CASSQDGTSGGLSYEQYF
TRBV20-1	TRBJ2-7	CSARVRGGSVEQYF
TRBV20-1	TRBJ2-3	CSALDGITDTQYF
TRBV20-1	TRBJ2-1	CSARDSQVQFF
TRBV5-1	TRBJ2-1	CASSAREPGLDEQFF
TRBV6-5	TRBJ2-1	CASSPIAGGNGEQFF
TRBV24-1	TRBJ2-3	CATSDPTGTGEMDTQYF
TRBV7-9	TRBJ1-5	CASSLGPALNQPQHF
TRBV27	TRBJ2-1	CASSLSAAAYEQFF
TRBV15	TRBJ2-2	CATSTLAGRANTGELFF
TRBV7-2	TRBJ2-7	CASSASTGLPYEQYF
TRBV5-1	TRBJ2-5	CASSSSQGRETQYF
TRBV27	TRBJ2-7	CASSFAGSGAYEQYF
TRBV18	TRBJ2-3	CASSPQATGVADTQYF
TRBV3-1	TRBJ2-7	CASSLQGAAYEQYF
TRBV29-1	TRBJ1-1	CSVRQEMNTEAFF
TRBV7-8	TRBJ2-7	CASGQLAYEQYF
TRBV13	TRBJ2-5	CASSLGFRQETQYF